This passage covers 31 T cell receptor beta chains from one sample sequenced in a study of blood T cell repertoires in COVID-19. Sequenced by immunoSEQ multiplex PCR; TCRdb stores in-frame clones only, minus some. The table records approximately 240,000 clones, approximately 83% of them present only once. Specimen: peripheral blood. These receptor sequences come from a woman in her 30s with COVID-19, enrolled during active disease.

The CDR3 bases are TGTGCCAGCAGCGTAGAAGATAGTAGCCACAATGAGCAGTTCTTC. This sequence encodes CASSVEDSSHNEQFF. The genes are TRBV9 and TRBJ2-1, with D unclear. The CDR3 sequence is 15 residues long. Trimming pared 0 bases from V and 5 bases from J, leaving 12 bases between. From germline, CDR1 is SGDLS and CDR2 YYNGEE. Full variable domain (missing parts from reference TRBV9 and TRBJ2-1): DSGVTQTPKHLITATGQRVTLRCSPRSGDLSVYWYQQSLDQGLQFLIQYYNGEERAKGNILERFSAQQFPDLHSELNLSSLELGDSALYFCASSVEDSSHNEQFFGPGTRLTVL.

V gene TRBV6-5 combines with J gene TRBJ2-7; the D gene is possibly TRBD2 (6 bases). The CDR3 length is 15 residues. Germline V gene data show CDR1 as MNHEY and CDR2 as SVGAGI. V gave up 5 bases and J gave up 5 bases, with 19 bases separating them. CDR3 DNA: TGTGCCAGCAGTCTCACCCACGGGAGAGGAAACGAGCAGTACTTC. Amino acid sequence: CASSLTHGRGNEQYF.

In this sample, this clone turned up a few times. The chain has TRBV5-4 and TRBJ1-4; D uncertain. The CDR3 is 13 residues long. Germline V gives CDR1 SGHNT, CDR2 YYREEE (reference sequence). Trimming removed 3 bases from V and 8 bases from J, with 11 bases in between. The CDR3 DNA follows: TGTGCCAGCAGCTCCCTCCCGGGGGAAAAACTGTTTTTT. This encodes CASSSLPGEKLFF.

The chain couples TRBV2 to TRBJ2-5, with a tentative D call TRBD1 (5 bases). Looked up from germline, CDR1 is SNHLY and CDR2 is FYNNEI. The ends were cut back, 4 bases at V and 2 bases at J, with 11 bases in the middle. This CDR3 is 14 amino acids long. This chain's CDR3 is CASSGQKIQETQYF. The DNA for the CDR3 is TGTGCCAGCAGTGGACAGAAAATACAAGAGACCCAGTACTTC.

This clone was found once. This chain joins TRBV6-5 and TRBJ1-4; D gene uncertain. Germline V gives CDR1 MNHEY, CDR2 SVGAGI. V was trimmed by 6 bases and J by 2 bases, leaving 10 bases between them. The CDR3 is made up of 14 amino acids. The CDR3 nucleotides are TGTGCCAGCAGACCGGTAGAGACTAATGAAAAACTGTTTTTT. Its translation is CASRPVETNEKLFF.

The V call is TRBV6-2 or TRBV6-3, the J call TRBJ2-3; 7 nucleotides line up with TRBD2. The CDR3 loop spans 16 amino acids. Trimming removed 6 bases from V and 5 bases from J; junction bases left unmatched: 14. Germline V CDR1 and CDR2: MNHEY, SVGEGT. The CDR3 here is CASSPISSGVGDTQYF. DNA for the CDR3: TGTGCCAGCAGCCCTATATCGAGCGGGGTTGGAGATACGCAGTATTTT.

In this sample, this clone turned up once. The rearrangement links TRBV15 to TRBJ2-4; TRBD1 matches at 8 bases. J was trimmed by 7 bases and V by 3 bases; bases with no gene match: 5. CDR1 is LNHNV, CDR2 YYDKDF, per germline (reference sequence). This CDR3 is 14 amino acids long. CDR3 protein: CATSRARQGNIQYF. CDR3 nucleotides: TGTGCCACCAGCAGGGCACGACAGGGGAACATTCAGTACTTC.

This sequence joins TRBV5-6 and TRBJ1-2; a possible D gene is TRBD1 (5 bases). With 2 bases removed from V and 2 bases from J, the gap between germline ends came to 10 bases. CDR3 size: 14 residues. Germline CDR1 and CDR2: SGHDT and YYEEEE. The CDR3 DNA sequence: TGTGCCAGCAGCTTCGACAGAAACAACTATGGCTACACCTTC. It specifies CASSFDRNNYGYTF.

The chain has TRBV12-3 or TRBV12-4 and TRBJ1-1, with D perhaps matching TRBD1 (5 bases). This CDR3 has 13 amino acids. The germline V and J ends were trimmed by 3 bases and 5 bases, with 10 bases remaining between them. CDR3 sequence (DNA): TGTGCCAGCAGTTTGGGGGGGATAACTGAAGCTTTCTTT. This encodes CASSLGGITEAFF.

The rearrangement joins TRBV20-1 to TRBJ1-4; TRBD1 matches at 9 bases. In germline, CDR1 is DFQATT, CDR2 SNEGSKA (reference sequence). After removal of 3 bases from V and 7 bases from J, the junction contained 6 bases not matched to a gene. This CDR3 has 14 amino acids. CDR3: CSASVGTGSEKLFF. DNA for the CDR3: TGCAGTGCTAGTGTTGGGACAGGGAGTGAAAAACTGTTTTTT.

V usage is TRBV19 and J usage is TRBJ1-2; TRBD1 agrees at 8 bases. Trimming removed 3 bases from V and 2 bases from J; junction bases left unmatched: 8. Germline V gives CDR1 LNHDA, CDR2 SQIVND (reference sequence). CDR3 length equals 16 residues. The CDR3 DNA reads TGTGCCAGTAGTATTTGGACAGGGTCGGAGAACTATGGCTACACCTTC. Encoded protein: CASSIWTGSENYGYTF.

V is TRBV10-3 and J is TRBJ2-7; 9 bases line up with TRBD1. The CDR3 is 15 residues long. With 3 bases clipped from V and 1 base from J, the junction kept 4 bases outside the gene matches. Germline V CDR1 and CDR2: ENHRY, SYGVKD. The CDR3 DNA reads as TGTGCCATCAGTGAAGTGGGACAGGGATCCTACGAGCAGTACTTC. Its translation: CAISEVGQGSYEQYF.

The V gene is TRBV12-3 or TRBV12-4, the J gene TRBJ2-1, with D possibly TRBD2 on 5 matching bases. The V and J ends lost 5 bases and 9 bases respectively, with 14 bases between them. The CDR3 has 13 amino acids. The CDR3, as DNA: TGTGCCAGCAGTGGTCTAGCATCCAGTGAGCAGTTCTTC. It yields the protein CASSGLASSEQFF.

The chain links TRBV7-9 to TRBJ2-7; 7 nucleotides agree with TRBD1. J gave up 1 base and V 4 bases, and 7 bases lay outside the gene matches. The CDR3 runs to 15 residues. CDR1 is SEHNR and CDR2 is FQNEAQ in the germline V gene (reference sequence). In DNA, the CDR3 is TGTGCCAGCAGCTGGGGGACAGTGACATCCTACGAGCAGTACTTC. It encodes CASSWGTVTSYEQYF.

The chain recombines TRBV4-3 with TRBJ2-1; 7 bases are a match to TRBD1. V lost 1 base to trimming and J lost 6 bases; unmatched junction nucleotides: 3. The CDR3 has 14 residues. From germline, CDR1 is LGHNA and CDR2 YSLEER. The CDR3 nucleotides are TGCGCCAGCAGCCAAGGGCCAGGGGGCAATGAGCAGTTCTTC. Translating gives CASSQGPGGNEQFF.

This rearrangement joins TRBV29-1 to TRBJ2-2; TRBD1 aligns across 8 bases. The CDR3 consists of 13 residues. Germline V gene sequence: CDR1 SQVTM, CDR2 ANQGSEA. V shed 6 bases and J 2 bases; nucleotides not matched to a gene: 2. The CDR3 bases are TGCAGCGTGGGACAGGTTAACACCGGGGAGCTGTTTTTT. Amino acids: CSVGQVNTGELFF.

The chain employs TRBV10-3 and TRBJ2-7; TRBD2 might be the D (5 bases). The CDR3 has 14 residues. The V gene lost 4 bases and the J gene lost 2 bases, with 12 bases spanning the gap. Germline assignment: CDR1 ENHRY and CDR2 SYGVKD. This CDR3 reads CAISGGAGAYEQYF. The CDR3 DNA is TGTGCCATCAGTGGGGGAGCAGGAGCCTACGAGCAGTACTTC.

The rearrangement links TRBV28 to TRBJ2-5, with 7 bases that match TRBD1. CDR3 length: 13 amino acids. J was trimmed by 4 bases and V by 5 bases; bases with no gene match: 4. The germline gives CDR1 MDHEN, CDR2 SYDVKM. The CDR3: CASSATGPETQYF. The CDR3 DNA is TGTGCCAGCAGTGCGACAGGGCCAGAGACCCAGTACTTC.

This sequence joins TRBV5-6 and TRBJ2-7, with a tentative D call TRBD2 (6 bases). Trimming took off 4 bases at V and 6 bases at J, with 14 bases between the two ends. Germline assignment: CDR1 SGHDT and CDR2 YYEEEE. The CDR3 spans 13 residues. CDR3 loop: CASSPGGFGEQYF. CDR3 sequence (DNA): TGTGCCAGCAGCCCTGGGGGGTTTGGCGAGCAGTACTTC.

The chain combines TRBV7-2 with TRBJ1-2; 9 bases agree with TRBD1. The J segment lost 7 bases and the V segment lost 3 bases, leaving 6 bases of the junction unmatched. CDR3 size: 14 residues. Germline CDR1 is SGHTA and CDR2 is FQGNSA. This CDR3 is CASSFRQGVGGYTF. The DNA of the CDR3 is TGTGCCAGCAGCTTTCGACAGGGGGTGGGTGGCTACACCTTC.

The V and J genes are TRBV19 and TRBJ2-7; TRBD2 matches 7 bases. The V and J ends lost 4 bases and 4 bases, in that order; junction bases with no gene match: 1. Germline values: CDR1 LNHDA, CDR2 SQIVND (reference sequence). This CDR3 comprises 12 residues. The DNA for the CDR3 is TGTGCCAGTAGTAGTAGCGGGTACGAGCAGTACTTC. This gives the protein CASSSSGYEQYF.

In DNA, the CDR3 is TGTGCCAGCAGTCCGCGACAGGGTCCCCACTATGGCTACACCTTC. Its protein product is CASSPRQGPHYGYTF. The chain carries TRBV3-1 (or the pseudogene TRBV3-2) and TRBJ1-2, with 7 nucleotides matching TRBD1. This CDR3 spans 15 amino acids. Germline CDR1 LGHDT, CDR2 YNNKEL (reference sequence). V was pared by 6 bases and J by 3 bases, with 10 bases of the junction left unmatched.

V and J are TRBV7-2 and TRBJ2-2, with TRBD2 matching over 7 bases. V shed 5 bases and J 6 bases; nucleotides not matched to a gene: 9. The CDR3 has 15 residues. CDR1 is SGHTA and CDR2 is FQGNSA in the germline V gene. As DNA, the CDR3 is TGTGCCAGCAGCCCCCGGCGGGGGTTCCCCGGGGAGCTGTTTTTT. Translating it yields CASSPRRGFPGELFF.

This chain connects TRBV2 to TRBJ2-7; 7 bases align to TRBD1. The V gene end was trimmed by 8 bases and the J gene end by 1 base; junction bases not matched to a gene: 2. This CDR3 is built from 12 residues. CDR1 SNHLY and CDR2 FYNNEI come from the germline V gene. In nucleotides, the CDR3 is TGTGCCAGCCAGGGACAGTCCTACGAGCAGTACTTC. Its protein product is CASQGQSYEQYF.

CDR3 DNA: TGTGCCAGCAGTTACTCCTTTCTTCAGCCCCAGCATTTT. Encoded protein: CASSYSFLQPQHF. The V and J genes are TRBV6-5 and TRBJ1-5; the D is unclear. Germline assignment: CDR1 MNHEY and CDR2 SVGAGI. This CDR3 comprises 13 residues. The V gene lost 0 bases and the J gene lost 6 bases, with 6 bases spanning the gap.

The rearrangement uses TRBV24-1 and TRBJ2-3; D remains unclear. The V gene lost 5 bases and the J gene lost 6 bases, with 11 bases spanning the gap. From germline, CDR1 is KGHDR and CDR2 SFDVKD. CDR3 length equals 13 residues. The CDR3 spells CATSAQSWDTQYF. The CDR3 DNA is TGTGCCACCAGTGCCCAGTCCTGGGATACGCAGTATTTT.

This chain joins TRBV12-5 and TRBJ2-2, with D hard to call. This CDR3 region has 12 residues. Germline loops: CDR1 LGHNT, CDR2 FRNRAP. V lost 6 bases to trimming and J lost 3 bases, with 5 bases between them. The CDR3 protein is CASGLYTGELFF. The DNA of the CDR3 is TGTGCTAGTGGACTCTACACCGGGGAGCTGTTTTTT.

V is TRBV7-9 and J is TRBJ1-5; D remains ambiguous. The germline gives CDR1 SEHNR, CDR2 FQNEAQ (reference sequence). The CDR3 length is 15 residues. The V and J ends lost 1 base and 3 bases respectively, with 10 bases between them. The DNA of the CDR3 is TGTGCCAGCAGCTTAGGTGAACGGGACAATCAGCCCCAGCATTTT. Translated: CASSLGERDNQPQHF.

This chain links TRBV7-2 with TRBJ2-6, with TRBD1 as a possible D gene (6 bases). Germline loops: CDR1 SGHTA, CDR2 FQGNSA. Trimming removed 5 bases from V and 0 bases from J, with 11 bases in between. There are 16 residues in the CDR3. The CDR3 spells CASSPWTASGANVLTF. In DNA form, the CDR3 reads TGTGCCAGCAGCCCGTGGACAGCCTCTGGGGCCAACGTCCTGACTTTC. The full variable domain, in which reference TRBV7-2 and TRBJ2-6 provide the parts outside the CDR3, is GAGVSQSPSNKVTEKGKDVELRCDPISGHTALYWYRQSLGQGLEFLIYFQGNSAPDKSGLPSDRFSAERTGGSVSTLTIQRTQQEDSAVYLCASSPWTASGANVLTFGAGSRLTVL.

The chain combines TRBV28 with TRBJ2-7; D may be TRBD1 (6 bases). This CDR3 has 12 amino acids. Per germline, CDR1 MDHEN and CDR2 SYDVKM. The V gene lost 7 bases and the J gene lost 0 bases, with 7 bases spanning the gap. CDR3 protein: CASKGDSYEQYF. In nucleotides, the CDR3 is TGTGCCAGCAAGGGGGACTCCTACGAGCAGTACTTC.

The chain employs TRBV30 and TRBJ1-1, with 8 bases matching TRBD1. From germline, CDR1 is GTSNPN and CDR2 SVGIG (reference sequence). The CDR3 totals 15 residues. V shed 1 base, J shed 5 bases, and the junction held 9 bases outside the gene matches. The CDR3, as DNA: TGTGCCTGGAGTGCTACGACAGGGGTGATAACTGAAGCTTTCTTT. Translation: CAWSATTGVITEAFF.